This TCR beta chain was obtained from a study of cytomegalovirus exposure and HLA in healthy donors. Study-level information: Per a later analysis, the approximately 620 first-cohort and 120 or so validation repertoires shared one platform. Study-level points and caveats: In vitro, three CMV-associated chains proved specific for CMV antigens.

This CDR3 is 17 amino acids long. V was clipped by 2 bases and J by 3 bases; unmatched bases: 8. The germline CDR1 and CDR2 sequences are SEHNR and FQNEAQ (reference sequence). For this clone: Its antigen is undetermined.

Profiling relied on immunoSEQ multiplex PCR, and the TCRdb table lists in-frame clones only, not all of them. The sample lists a few hundred thousand clones; over 80% were seen once. Material for sequencing was PBMCs. The clonotype comes from a woman aged 18-29 years in good health and CMV-seronegative. The V call is TRBV7-9, the J call TRBJ2-7; 12 nucleotides match TRBD1. The CDR3 sequence is CASSLFGGQGAVYEQYF. CDR3 sequence (DNA): TGTGCCAGCAGCTTATTTGGGGGACAGGGGGCGGTCTACGAGCAGTACTTC.